The rows below give T cell receptor beta chains drawn from one sample of a study of shared clonotypes between healthy human individuals. Data came from immunoSEQ multiplex PCR; TCRdb stores just in-frame clones and leaves some out. Among approximately 1.4 million clones listed, roughly 98% were seen once. Sequenced input: naive CD4+ T cells sorted from blood. All receptors come from a man between 25 and 39 years old in good health. CDR3s include the opening cysteine and the closing phenylalanine or tryptophan. Each record gives: V gene, clone size, J gene, D gene, CDR3 protein, CDR3 DNA. A D gene is named only where the DNA matches it firmly. The size field is filled for only some rows; it gives once, few, many or a size class.

V: TRBV28; size: .; J: TRBJ1-2; D: .; CDR3: CAIAPRIRLGYTF; DNA: TGTGCCATCGCGCCGAGAATTCGATTGGGCTACACCTTC
V: TRBV6-5; size: .; J: TRBJ1-4; D: .; CDR3: CASSPSASNEKLFF; DNA: TGTGCCAGCAGTCCCAGCGCGTCTAATGAAAAACTGTTTTTT
V: TRBV5-8; size: .; J: TRBJ2-7; D: .; CDR3: CASSSRGSSYEQYF; DNA: TGTGCCAGCAGTTCCAGGGGCAGCTCCTACGAGCAGTACTTC
V: TRBV5-4; size: .; J: TRBJ1-4; D: .; CDR3: CASSLDNEKLFF; DNA: TGTGCCAGCAGCTTGGATAATGAAAAACTGTTTTTT
V: TRBV5-1; size: .; J: TRBJ2-5; D: .; CDR3: CASSLAGSLFQETQYF; DNA: TGCGCCAGCAGCTTGGCCGGAAGCCTTTTCCAAGAGACCCAGTACTTC
V: TRBV28; size: .; J: TRBJ2-7; D: .; CDR3: CASLSSSPVLLEEQYF; DNA: TGTGCCAGCCTATCGTCATCCCCGGTCCTCCTCGAGGAGCAGTACTTC
V: TRBV7-2; size: .; J: TRBJ2-2; D: TRBD1; CDR3: CASRTGQGMAGELFF; DNA: TGTGCCAGCAGGACGGGACAGGGAATGGCCGGGGAGCTGTTTTTT
V: TRBV7-2; size: .; J: TRBJ2-2; D: TRBD1; CDR3: CASSLDPGGIANTGELFF; DNA: TGTGCCAGCAGCTTAGATCCAGGGGGCATAGCGAACACCGGGGAGCTGTTTTTT
V: TRBV7-2; size: .; J: TRBJ2-5; D: .; CDR3: CASSLGVTLLYQETQYF; DNA: TGTGCCAGCAGCTTAGGCGTCACCCTGCTTTACCAAGAGACCCAGTACTTC
V: TRBV11-2; size: .; J: TRBJ2-2; D: TRBD2; CDR3: CASSSGLAGVKNTGELFF; DNA: TGTGCCAGCAGCTCCGGACTAGCGGGAGTAAAAAACACCGGGGAGCTGTTTTTT
V: TRBV18; size: .; J: TRBJ2-7; D: .; CDR3: CASSPVSGESEQYF; DNA: TGTGCCAGCTCACCAGTCTCAGGGGAGAGCGAGCAGTACTTC
V: TRBV14; size: .; J: TRBJ2-6; D: .; CDR3: CASSYWDGVSGANVLTF; DNA: TGTGCCAGCAGCTACTGGGATGGGGTCTCTGGGGCCAACGTCCTGACTTTC
V: TRBV6-1; size: once; J: TRBJ2-7; D: .; CDR3: CASQGSYEQYF; DNA: TGTGCCAGCCAGGGGTCCTACGAGCAGTACTTC
V: TRBV10-1; size: .; J: TRBJ2-7; D: .; CDR3: CASGAEGFSEQYF; DNA: TGCGCCAGCGGGGCAGAAGGATTCTCCGAGCAGTACTTC
V: TRBV19; size: .; J: TRBJ2-1; D: .; CDR3: CATTKAMLLNEQFF; DNA: TGTGCCACCACTAAGGCTATGTTACTCAATGAGCAGTTCTTC
V: TRBV19; size: few; J: TRBJ2-2; D: TRBD1; CDR3: CASSIAGTGTGELFF; DNA: TGTGCCAGTAGTATAGCCGGGACAGGTACCGGGGAGCTGTTTTTT
V: TRBV7-6; size: .; J: TRBJ2-2; D: .; CDR3: CASSFEGNTGELFF; DNA: TGTGCCAGCAGCTTCGAAGGAAACACCGGGGAGCTGTTTTTT
V: TRBV6-5; size: .; J: TRBJ2-6; D: TRBD1; CDR3: CASSFRDRAGANVLTF; DNA: TGTGCCAGCAGTTTCCGGGACAGGGCCGGGGCCAACGTCCTGACTTTC
V: TRBV2; size: .; J: TRBJ2-7; D: .; CDR3: CASTRQLYEQYF; DNA: TGTGCCAGCACCCGACAGTTATACGAGCAGTACTTC
V: TRBV18; size: .; J: TRBJ2-7; D: .; CDR3: CASSPRGSNEQYF; DNA: TGTGCCAGCTCACCTAGGGGCTCCAACGAGCAGTACTTC
V: TRBV12-2; size: .; J: TRBJ1-4; D: .; CDR3: CASRYITGTGSWANEKLFF; DNA: TGTGCAAGTCGCTACATCACCGGGACAGGGAGTTGGGCGAATGAAAAACTGTTTTTT
V: TRBV7-2; size: .; J: TRBJ1-2; D: .; CDR3: CASSLAVPGQLYYGYTF; DNA: TGTGCCAGCAGCTTAGCCGTTCCTGGACAGCTATACTATGGCTACACCTTC
V: TRBV6-8; size: .; J: TRBJ2-4; D: .; CDR3: CASSYARREGVGIQYF; DNA: TGTGCCAGCAGTTACGCGCGGCGGGAAGGCGTCGGCATTCAGTACTTC
V: TRBV30; size: .; J: TRBJ1-3; D: .; CDR3: CAWSVRSGNTIYF; DNA: TGTGCCTGGAGTGTACGATCTGGAAACACCATATATTTT
V: TRBV4-3; size: .; J: TRBJ1-4; D: .; CDR3: CASSQGAGPTNEKLFF; DNA: TGCGCCAGCAGCCAAGGGGCAGGCCCAACTAATGAAAAACTGTTTTTT
V: TRBV5-1; size: .; J: TRBJ2-7; D: TRBD1; CDR3: CASSPSPTGGSEQYF; DNA: TGCGCCAGCAGCCCCTCCCCGACAGGGGGCTCCGAGCAGTACTTC
V: TRBV29-1; size: once; J: TRBJ2-5; D: .; CDR3: CSVGDGSETQYF; DNA: TGCAGCGTAGGGGACGGATCAGAGACCCAGTACTTC
V: TRBV9; size: .; J: TRBJ2-2; D: TRBD2; CDR3: CASSVLAGTGELFF; DNA: TGTGCCAGCAGCGTACTAGCGGGGACCGGGGAGCTGTTTTTT